This TCR beta chain originates from a study of blood T cells in healthy people across ages. This clonotype was seen repeatedly, ten times or more. The authors ran a second PCR of about 6 to 12 cycles using a sample-barcoded 5' primer and a J-beta primer mix. TCRdb itself ran the 5' RACE reads through MiXCR, one entry per CDR3 protein. The table lists 650,000 to 700,000 distinct CDR3 sequences, 32% of them singletons. V lost 7 bases to trimming and J lost 4 bases, with 14 bases between them. The germline V gene has CDR1 MNHEY and CDR2 SMNVEV (reference sequence). The CDR3 consists of 13 residues. The sequence came from a woman of 80 years or more in good health. Input material: blood. V and J are TRBV27 and TRBJ2-7; perhaps D is TRBD1 or TRBD2 (5 bases each). The chain's CDR3 is CASKSRGAYEQYF. In nucleotides, the CDR3 is TGTGCCAGCAAATCGAGAGGGGCTTACGAGCAGTACTTC.